Ten or more counts support the clone carrying this TCR beta chain. No antigen is known for it. With V trimmed by 5 bases and J by 6 bases, 9 bases remained unmatched. The CDR3 is 14 amino acids. The germline CDR1 and CDR2 sequences are SGHTA and FQGTGA. In this cohort's terms, stable hyperthyroidism meant no ophthalmopathy by 18 months of follow-up. Enrollment excluded any patients with other autoimmune diseases, uncontrolled infections, pregnancy or lactation. The data derive from a study of Graves' ophthalmopathy and Graves' hyperthyroidism. Findings of the study overall: Blood was where most expanded thyroid clonotypes above 0.001 frequency also turned up.

Scientists amplified the TCR beta CDR3 regions from RNA transcripts. Scientists carried out first-round RT-PCR using HTBI primers and then a second-round multiplex PCR. Each CDR3 protein gets one entry after TCRdb re-called the multiplex PCR reads with MiXCR. The data hold about 400,000 distinct CDR3 sequences, with 20% to 25% observed a single time. This chain uses TRBV7-3 with TRBJ2-7, with 8 bases matching TRBD2. The clonotype comes from a woman aged 18-35 years with stable Graves' hyperthyroidism. The sequencing input was peripheral blood. The chain's CDR3 is CASSANHRGGEQYF. CDR3 nucleotides: TGTGCCAGCAGCGCAAATCATCGGGGGGGCGAGCAGTACTTC.